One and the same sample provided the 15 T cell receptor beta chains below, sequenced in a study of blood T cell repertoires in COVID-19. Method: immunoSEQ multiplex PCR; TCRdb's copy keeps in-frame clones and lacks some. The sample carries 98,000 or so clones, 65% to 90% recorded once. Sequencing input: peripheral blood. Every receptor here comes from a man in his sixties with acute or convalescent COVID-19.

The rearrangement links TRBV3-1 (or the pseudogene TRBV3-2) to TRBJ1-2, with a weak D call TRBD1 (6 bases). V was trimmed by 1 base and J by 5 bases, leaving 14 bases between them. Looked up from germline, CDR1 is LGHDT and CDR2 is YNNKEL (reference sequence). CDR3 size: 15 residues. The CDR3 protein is CASSQANRATYGYTF. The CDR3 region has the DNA TGTGCCAGCAGCCAAGCAAACAGGGCAACGTATGGCTACACCTTC.

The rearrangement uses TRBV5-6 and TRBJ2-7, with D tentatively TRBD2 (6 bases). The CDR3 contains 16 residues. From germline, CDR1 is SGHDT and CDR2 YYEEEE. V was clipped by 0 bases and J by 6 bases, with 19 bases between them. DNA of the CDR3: TGTGCCAGCAGCTTGGGGCCCCCGGGGCACGGGGGCGAGCAGTACTTC. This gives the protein CASSLGPPGHGGEQYF.

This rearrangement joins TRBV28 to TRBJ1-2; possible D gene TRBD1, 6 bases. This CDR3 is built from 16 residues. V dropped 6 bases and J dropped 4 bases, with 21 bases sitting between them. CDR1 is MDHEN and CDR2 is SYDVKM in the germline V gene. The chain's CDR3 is CASSPGGGRLSYGYTF. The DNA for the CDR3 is TGTGCCAGCAGCCCTGGGGGGGGGCGCCTTTCCTATGGCTACACCTTC.

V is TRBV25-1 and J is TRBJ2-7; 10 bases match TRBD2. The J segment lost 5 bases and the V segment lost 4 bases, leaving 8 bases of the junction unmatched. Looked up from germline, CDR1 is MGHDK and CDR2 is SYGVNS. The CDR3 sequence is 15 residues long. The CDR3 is CASSARTSGGNEQYF. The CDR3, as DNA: TGTGCCAGCAGTGCCCGGACTAGCGGTGGTAACGAGCAGTACTTC.

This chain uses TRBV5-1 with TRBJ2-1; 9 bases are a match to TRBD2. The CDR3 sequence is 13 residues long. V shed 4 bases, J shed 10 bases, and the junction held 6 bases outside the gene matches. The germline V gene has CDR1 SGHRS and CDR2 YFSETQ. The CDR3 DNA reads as TGCGCCAGCAGCACGGGACTAGCTGAGGAGCAGTTCTTC. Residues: CASSTGLAEEQFF.

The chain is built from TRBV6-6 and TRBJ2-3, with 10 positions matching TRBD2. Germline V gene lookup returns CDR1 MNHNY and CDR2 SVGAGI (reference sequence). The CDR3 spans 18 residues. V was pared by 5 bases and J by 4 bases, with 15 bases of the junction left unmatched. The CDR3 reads CASSPQSQRGGLSDTQYF. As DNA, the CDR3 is TGTGCCAGCAGTCCACAGAGCCAGCGGGGGGGCCTGTCAGATACGCAGTATTTT.

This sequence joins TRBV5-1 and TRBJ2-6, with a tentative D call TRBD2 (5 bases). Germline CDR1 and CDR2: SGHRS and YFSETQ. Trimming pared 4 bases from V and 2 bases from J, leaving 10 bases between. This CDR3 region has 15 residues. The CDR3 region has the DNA TGCGCCAGCAGCACACACGGGACTGGGGCCAACGTCCTGACTTTC. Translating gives CASSTHGTGANVLTF.

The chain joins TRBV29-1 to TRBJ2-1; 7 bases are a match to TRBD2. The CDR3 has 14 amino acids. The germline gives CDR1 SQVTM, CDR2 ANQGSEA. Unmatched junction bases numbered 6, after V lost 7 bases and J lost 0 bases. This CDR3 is CSATGGSSYNEQFF. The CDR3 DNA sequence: TGCAGCGCTACGGGAGGCAGCTCCTACAATGAGCAGTTCTTC.

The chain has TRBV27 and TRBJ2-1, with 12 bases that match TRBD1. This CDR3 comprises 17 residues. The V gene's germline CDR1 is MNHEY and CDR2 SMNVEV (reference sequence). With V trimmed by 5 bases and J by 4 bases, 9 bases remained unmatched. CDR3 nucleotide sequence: TGTGCCAGCAGTCTCCTCCCGGGACAGGGGGCATACAATGAGCAGTTCTTC. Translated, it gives CASSLLPGQGAYNEQFF.

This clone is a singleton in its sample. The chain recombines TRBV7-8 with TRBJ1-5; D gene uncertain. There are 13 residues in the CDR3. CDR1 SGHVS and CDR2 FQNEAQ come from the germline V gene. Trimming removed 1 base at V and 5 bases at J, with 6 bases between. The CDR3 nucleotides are TGTGCCAGCAGCTTAGTCGGTGATCAGCCCCAGCATTTT. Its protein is CASSLVGDQPQHF.

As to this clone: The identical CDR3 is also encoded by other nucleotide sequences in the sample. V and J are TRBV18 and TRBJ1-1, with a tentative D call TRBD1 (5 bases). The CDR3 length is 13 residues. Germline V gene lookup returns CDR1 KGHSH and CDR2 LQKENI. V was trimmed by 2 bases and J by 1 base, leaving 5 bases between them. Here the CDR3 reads CASSPGQNTEAFF. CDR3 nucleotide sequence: TGTGCCAGCTCACCAGGACAGAACACTGAAGCTTTCTTT.

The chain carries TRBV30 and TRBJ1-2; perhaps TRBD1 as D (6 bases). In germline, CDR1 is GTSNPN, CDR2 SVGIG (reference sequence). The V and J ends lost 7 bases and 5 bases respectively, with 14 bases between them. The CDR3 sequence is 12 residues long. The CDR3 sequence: CALATGIYGYTF. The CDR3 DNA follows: TGTGCCTTGGCTACAGGGATATATGGCTACACCTTC.

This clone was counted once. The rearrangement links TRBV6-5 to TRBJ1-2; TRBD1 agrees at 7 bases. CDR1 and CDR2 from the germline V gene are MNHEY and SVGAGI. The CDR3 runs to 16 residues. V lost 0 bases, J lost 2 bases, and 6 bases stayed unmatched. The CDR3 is CASSYSRARGNYGYTF. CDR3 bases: TGTGCCAGCAGTTACTCGAGGGCCAGGGGGAACTATGGCTACACCTTC.

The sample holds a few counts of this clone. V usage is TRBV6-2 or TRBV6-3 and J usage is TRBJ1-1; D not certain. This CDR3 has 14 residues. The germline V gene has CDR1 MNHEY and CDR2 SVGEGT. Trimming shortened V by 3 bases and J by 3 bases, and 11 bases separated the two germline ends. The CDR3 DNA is TGTGCCAGCAGTTATATGGGCAGGTACACTGAAGCTTTCTTT. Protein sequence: CASSYMGRYTEAFF.

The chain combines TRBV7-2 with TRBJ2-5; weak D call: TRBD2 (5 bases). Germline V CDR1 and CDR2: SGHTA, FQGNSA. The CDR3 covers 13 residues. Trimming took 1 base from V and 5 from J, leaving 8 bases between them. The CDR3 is CASSLEGGETQYF. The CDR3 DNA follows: TGTGCCAGCAGCTTAGAAGGCGGGGAGACCCAGTACTTC.